What follows are 7 T cell receptor beta chains derived from one specimen sequenced in a study of OX40 agonist ivuxolimab in advanced cancers. The library relied on the immunoSEQ multiplex PCR assay. In its TCRdb copy, this immuneACCESS table keeps in-frame sequences only and misses some clones. Where compared with another copy, unresolved V genes explain less than half of these, and the others have no known cause. The sample records some 76,000 clones, around 81% of which are singletons. The leading ten clones occupy around 2% of the sample. The sample here was CD4+ or CD8+ T cells sorted from blood, taken in a trial of the OX40 agonist ivuxolimab. All receptors come from an adult with an advanced solid tumor such as melanoma, head and neck, liver or kidney cancer.

V is TRBV29-1 and J is TRBJ2-3; 7 bases are a match to TRBD2. The germline V gene encodes CDR1 SQVTM and CDR2 ANQGSEA. This CDR3 is 12 amino acids long. Trimming at V came to 2 bases and at J to 4 bases, leaving 0 bases not matched to a gene. CDR3 loop: CSVELAADTQYF. The CDR3 DNA reads as TGCAGCGTTGAACTAGCGGCAGATACGCAGTATTTT.

In nucleotides, the CDR3 is TGTGCCAGCAGCTCCCGGGCCCTGGGGCATGGCTACACCTTC. Its translation is CASSSRALGHGYTF. The chain uses TRBV9 and TRBJ1-2, with D perhaps TRBD1 (5 bases). V was trimmed by 4 bases and J by 6 bases, leaving 16 bases between them. The length of the CDR3 is 14 residues. CDR1 SGDLS and CDR2 YYNGEE come from the germline V gene.

The chain is built from TRBV5-5 and TRBJ1-6, with D uncertain. The germline gives CDR1 SGHKS, CDR2 YYEKEE (reference sequence). This CDR3 is built from 13 residues. V shed 0 bases and J shed 8 bases, with 6 bases lying between them. CDR3 DNA sequence: TGTGCCAGCAGCTTGGCCGACGATTCACCCCTCCACTTT. Protein: CASSLADDSPLHF.

This clone has a handful of counts. The rearrangement uses TRBV19 and TRBJ1-5, with 8 nucleotides matching TRBD1. V trimming: 4 bases; J trimming: 7 bases; junction bases outside the gene matches: 12. Germline CDR1 reads LNHDA; CDR2 reads SQIVND (reference sequence). The CDR3 spans 16 residues. The CDR3 reads CASSNIGGRGQQPQHF. The CDR3 DNA reads TGTGCCAGTAGTAATATTGGGGGCAGGGGGCAACAGCCCCAGCATTTT.

V is TRBV11-2 and J is TRBJ1-1; D is perhaps TRBD1 (5 bases). Trimming cost V 3 bases and J 10 bases, with 12 bases left between them. Germline CDR1 is SGHAT and CDR2 is FQNNGV. This CDR3 region has 12 residues. CDR3 nucleotides: TGTGCCAGCAGCTTTTCAGGGATGTCAGCTTTCTTT. It is translated as CASSFSGMSAFF.

The rearrangement joins TRBV28 to TRBJ1-1; 12 bases match TRBD1. This CDR3 comprises 14 residues. CDR1 is MDHEN and CDR2 is SYDVKM in the germline V gene. J was trimmed by 7 bases and V by 5 bases; bases with no gene match: 5. The CDR3 region has the DNA TGTGCCAGCAGTCCCCGGGACAGGGGGCGTGAAGCTTTCTTT. Amino acid sequence: CASSPRDRGREAFF. Using reference TRBV28 and TRBJ1-1 for the parts outside the CDR3, the full variable domain is DVKVTQSSRYLVKRTGEKVFLECVQDMDHENMFWYRQDPGLGLRLIYFSYDVKMKEKGDIPEGYSVSREKKERFSLILESASTNQTSMYLCASSPRDRGREAFFGQGTRLTVV.

This clone was seen once. This rearrangement joins TRBV9 to TRBJ2-2; D is unclear. The V gene's germline CDR1 is SGDLS and CDR2 YYNGEE. The CDR3 is 15 residues long. Trimming cost V 1 base and J 0 bases, with 7 bases left between them. The CDR3 spells CASSVMEANTGELFF. The CDR3 DNA reads as TGTGCCAGCAGCGTAATGGAAGCGAACACCGGGGAGCTGTTTTTT.